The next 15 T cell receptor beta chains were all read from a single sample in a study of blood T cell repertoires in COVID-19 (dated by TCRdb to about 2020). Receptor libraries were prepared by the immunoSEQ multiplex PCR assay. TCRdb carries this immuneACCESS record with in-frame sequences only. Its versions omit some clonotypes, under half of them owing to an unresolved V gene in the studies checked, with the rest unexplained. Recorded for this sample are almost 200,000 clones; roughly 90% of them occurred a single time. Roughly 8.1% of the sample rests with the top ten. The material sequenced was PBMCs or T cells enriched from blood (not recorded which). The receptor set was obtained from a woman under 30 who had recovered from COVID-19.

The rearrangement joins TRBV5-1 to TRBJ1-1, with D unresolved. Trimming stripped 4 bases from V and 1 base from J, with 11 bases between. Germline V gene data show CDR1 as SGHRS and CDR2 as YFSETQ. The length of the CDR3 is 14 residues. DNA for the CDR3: TGCGCCAGCAGCCTAGGTGTGGCGAACACTGAAGCTTTCTTT. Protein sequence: CASSLGVANTEAFF.

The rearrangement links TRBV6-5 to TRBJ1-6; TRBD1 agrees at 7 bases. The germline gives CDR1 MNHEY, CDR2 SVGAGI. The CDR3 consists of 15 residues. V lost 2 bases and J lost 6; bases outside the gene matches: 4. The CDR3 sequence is CASSYQAGGNSPLHF. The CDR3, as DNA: TGTGCCAGCAGTTACCAGGCAGGGGGTAATTCACCCCTCCACTTT.

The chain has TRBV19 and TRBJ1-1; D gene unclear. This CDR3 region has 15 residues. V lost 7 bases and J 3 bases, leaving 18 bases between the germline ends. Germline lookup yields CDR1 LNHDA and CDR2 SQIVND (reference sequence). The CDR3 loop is CASTRFREVDTEAFF. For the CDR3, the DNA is TGTGCCAGTACCCGGTTTCGGGAGGTGGACACTGAAGCTTTCTTT.

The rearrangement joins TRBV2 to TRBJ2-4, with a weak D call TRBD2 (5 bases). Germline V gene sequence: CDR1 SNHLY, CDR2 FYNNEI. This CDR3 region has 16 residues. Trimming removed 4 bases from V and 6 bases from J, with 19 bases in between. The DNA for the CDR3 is TGTGCCAGCAGTGCACAATTTACTAGGATCGGAAACATTCAGTACTTC. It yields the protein CASSAQFTRIGNIQYF.

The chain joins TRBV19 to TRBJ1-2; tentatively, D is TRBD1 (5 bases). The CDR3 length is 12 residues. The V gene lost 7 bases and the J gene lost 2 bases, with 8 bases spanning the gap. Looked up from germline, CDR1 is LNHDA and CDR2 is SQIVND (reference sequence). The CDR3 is CASTGQNYGYTF. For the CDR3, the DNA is TGTGCCAGTACCGGACAAAACTATGGCTACACCTTC.

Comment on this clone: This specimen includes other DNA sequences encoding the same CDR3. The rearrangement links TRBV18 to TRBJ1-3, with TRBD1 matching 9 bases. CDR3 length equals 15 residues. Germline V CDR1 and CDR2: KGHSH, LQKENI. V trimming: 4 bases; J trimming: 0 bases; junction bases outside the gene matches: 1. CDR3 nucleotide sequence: TGTGCCAGCTCACTGGGACAGGGCTCTGGAAACACCATATATTTT. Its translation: CASSLGQGSGNTIYF.

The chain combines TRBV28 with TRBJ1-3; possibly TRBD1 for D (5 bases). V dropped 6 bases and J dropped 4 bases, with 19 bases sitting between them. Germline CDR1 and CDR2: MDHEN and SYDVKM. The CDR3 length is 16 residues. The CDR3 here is CASSWGRSRSGNTIYF. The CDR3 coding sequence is TGTGCCAGCAGCTGGGGCCGGAGTCGCTCGGGAAACACCATATATTTT.

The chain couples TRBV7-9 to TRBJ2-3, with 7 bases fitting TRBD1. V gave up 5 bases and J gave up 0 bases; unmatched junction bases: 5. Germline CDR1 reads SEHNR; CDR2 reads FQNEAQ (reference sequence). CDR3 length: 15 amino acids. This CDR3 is CASSEGQPSTDTQYF. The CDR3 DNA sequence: TGTGCCAGCAGCGAGGGACAGCCCAGCACAGATACGCAGTATTTT.

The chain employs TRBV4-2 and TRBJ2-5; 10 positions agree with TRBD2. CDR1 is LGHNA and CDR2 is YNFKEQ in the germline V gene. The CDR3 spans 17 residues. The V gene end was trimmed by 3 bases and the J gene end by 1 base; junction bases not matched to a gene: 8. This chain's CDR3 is CASSHLLAGKIQETQYF. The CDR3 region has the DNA TGTGCCAGCAGCCACCTACTAGCGGGGAAAATCCAAGAGACCCAGTACTTC.

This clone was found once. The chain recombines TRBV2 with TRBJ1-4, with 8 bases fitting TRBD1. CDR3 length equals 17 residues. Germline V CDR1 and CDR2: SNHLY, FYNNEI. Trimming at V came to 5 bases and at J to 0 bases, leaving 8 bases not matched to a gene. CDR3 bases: TGTGCCAGCAGTAAACGAGCAGGGGGCCCAACTAATGAAAAACTGTTTTTT. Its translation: CASSKRAGGPTNEKLFF.

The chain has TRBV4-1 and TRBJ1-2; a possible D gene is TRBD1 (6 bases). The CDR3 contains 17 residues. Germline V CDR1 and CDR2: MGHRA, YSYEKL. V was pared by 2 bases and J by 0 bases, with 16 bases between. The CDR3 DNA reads TGCGCCAGCAGCCAATGGGCAGGGGCAGTTTCTAACTATGGCTACACCTTC. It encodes CASSQWAGAVSNYGYTF.

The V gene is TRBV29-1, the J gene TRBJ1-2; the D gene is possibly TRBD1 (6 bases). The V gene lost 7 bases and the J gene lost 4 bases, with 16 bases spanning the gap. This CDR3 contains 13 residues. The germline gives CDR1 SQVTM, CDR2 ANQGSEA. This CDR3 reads CSAGVGGVYGYTF. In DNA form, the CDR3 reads TGCAGCGCGGGCGTAGGGGGGGTCTATGGCTACACCTTC.

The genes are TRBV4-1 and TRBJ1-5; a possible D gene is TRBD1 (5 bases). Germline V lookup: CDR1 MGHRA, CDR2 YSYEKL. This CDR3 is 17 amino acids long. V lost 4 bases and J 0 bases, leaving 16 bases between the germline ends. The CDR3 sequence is CASSRTAGSNSNQPQHF. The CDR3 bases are TGCGCCAGCAGCCGTACGGCAGGGTCGAATAGCAATCAGCCCCAGCATTTT.

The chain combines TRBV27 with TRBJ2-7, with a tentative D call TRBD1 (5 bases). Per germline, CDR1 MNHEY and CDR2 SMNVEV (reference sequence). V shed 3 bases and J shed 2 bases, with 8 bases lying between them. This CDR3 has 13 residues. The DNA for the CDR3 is TGTGCCAGCAGTTTCAGGGATGCCTACGAGCAGTACTTC. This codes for CASSFRDAYEQYF.

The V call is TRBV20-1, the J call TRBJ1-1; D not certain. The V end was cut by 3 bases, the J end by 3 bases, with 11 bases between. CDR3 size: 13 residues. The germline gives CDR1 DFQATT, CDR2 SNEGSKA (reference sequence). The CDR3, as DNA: TGCAGTGCTAGTCCGGGAACGGACACTGAAGCTTTCTTT. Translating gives CSASPGTDTEAFF.